A single TCR beta chain is shown here with its context. What it binds is not known. This sample is part of a study of T cell repertoires in cytomegalovirus infection. Study-level findings and limits: Clonotypes of TCR beta that were HLA-C-restricted and CMV-specific dominated the ex vivo response.

Trimming pared 6 bases from V and 5 bases from J, leaving 20 bases between. Germline V gene data show CDR1 as ENHRY and CDR2 as SYGVKD. CDR3 size: 16 residues. TCRdb re-called the reads with MiXCR, one entry per CDR3 protein. The table records under 850,000 distinct CDR3 sequences, 35% to 40% of them present only once. The chain uses TRBV10-3 and TRBJ1-3; a possible D gene is TRBD1 (6 bases). The clonotype originates from a human donor in good health (CMV status not recorded). Some clones in this sample may be carry-over from other donors' samples. Material: PBMCs. The CDR3 region has the DNA TGTGCCATCAGAGCACAGGGTAATATTGGGAGAAACACCATATATTTT. The encoded protein is CAIRAQGNIGRNTIYF.